The T cell receptor beta chain described here comes from a study of T-cell memory formation after mild COVID-19. Study-level results: Day 15 to 85 contractors were CD4/CD8 balanced; later expanders leaned CD4+.

TCRdb reprocessed the 5' RACE reads via MiXCR and lists one record per CDR3 protein. The table records about 350,000 distinct CDR3 sequences, 12% to 15% of them present only once. J gave up 5 bases and V 3 bases, and 5 bases lay outside the gene matches. CDR1 and CDR2 from the germline V gene are SGHTA and FQGNSA. The CDR3 covers 14 residues. A remark on this clonotype: Its target is unknown.

This chain links TRBV7-2 with TRBJ1-1; TRBD1 aligns across 8 bases. The sequenced material came from PBMCs or a T cell subset sorted from them (not recorded which). This sequence was found in a man in his late teens or twenties who had mild COVID-19 (a few samples of this study predate the infection). Cell type and time point are not known. The chain's CDR3 is CASSFDRTGTEAFF. The CDR3 DNA is TGTGCCAGCAGCTTTGATCGGACAGGGACTGAAGCTTTCTTT. Looking up the rest from reference TRBV7-2 and TRBJ1-1 gives the full variable domain: GAGVSQSPSNKVTEKGKDVELRCDPISGHTALYWYRQSLGQGLEFLIYFQGNSAPDKSGLPSDRFSAERTGGSVSTLTIQRTQQEDSAVYLCASSFDRTGTEAFFGQGTRLTVV.